The subject of this entry is one T cell receptor beta chain. In the original processing: With immunoSEQ giving junction-only sequences and no quality scores, filtering differed. The method was immunoSEQ multiplex PCR; TCRdb's version includes in-frame clones alone and lacks a portion of them. V, J and clone size derive from that table, while D and trimming were established from the DNA sequence. The table includes some 800,000 clones, 90% to 95% detected once. The data were taken from a study of shared clonotypes between healthy human individuals. Study-wide context: Three plates each covered CD4 naive and memory; CD8 naive two, CD8 memory one.

Cells designated naive CD8 were CD45RO-negative and were positively selected for CCR7, with terminally differentiated effector memory CD45RA+ cells excluded. Everyone who donated was a Caucasian adult who lived in Nashville, Tennessee. This CDR3 has 13 residues. V was trimmed by 0 bases and J by 1 base, leaving 6 bases between them. From germline, CDR1 is GTSNPN and CDR2 SVGIG (reference sequence). The sequencing input was naive CD8+ T cells sorted from blood. The chain has TRBV30 and TRBJ1-1, with D unresolved. The source of this sequence is a man under 40 in good health. In DNA form, the CDR3 reads TGTGCCTGGAGTGTAGAGGGGAACACTGAAGCTTTCTTT. Translating it yields CAWSVEGNTEAFF.